The 9 T cell receptor beta chains in this list originate from one sample, sequenced in a study of CD8 T cells in Susac syndrome. RNA amounts of roughly 0.5 to 1 ug underwent reverse transcription with random hexamers. From the immunoSEQ multiplex PCR reads, TCRdb called clonotypes with MiXCR, one entry per CDR3 protein. Among 150,000 to 180,000 distinct CDR3 sequences listed, around 95% were seen once. Sequencing was done on a sample of CD8+ T cells from PBMCs. The source of these receptors is a human donor with multiple sclerosis.

The J gene is TRBJ2-5, the V gene TRBV3-1, with 10 bases that match TRBD2. The CDR3 totals 17 residues. Unmatched junction bases numbered 8, after V lost 3 bases and J lost 1 base. CDR1 is LGHDT, CDR2 YNNKEL, per germline (reference sequence). CDR3 sequence: CASSQFSSGGSQETQYF. The DNA of the CDR3 is TGTGCCAGCAGCCAGTTCAGTAGCGGGGGGAGCCAAGAGACCCAGTACTTC.

This sequence joins TRBV3-1 and TRBJ2-7; 7 bases map to TRBD1. Germline values: CDR1 LGHDT, CDR2 YNNKEL (reference sequence). V lost 1 base to trimming and J lost 3 bases; unmatched junction nucleotides: 12. The CDR3 covers 17 residues. In DNA form, the CDR3 reads TGTGCCAGCAGCCAAGCGAGATGGGACAGCCCGATCTACGAGCAGTACTTC. Translating it yields CASSQARWDSPIYEQYF.

The rearrangement links TRBV14 to TRBJ1-2; 10 bases fit TRBD1. Trimming at V came to 4 bases and at J to 8 bases, leaving 19 bases not matched to a gene. This CDR3 contains 18 residues. Germline V gene data show CDR1 as SGHDN and CDR2 as FVKESK. The CDR3 here is CASSPLDRGLNSGPGYTF. CDR3 DNA: TGTGCCAGCAGCCCACTAGACAGGGGGCTTAATTCGGGTCCAGGCTACACCTTC.

This clonotype is a singleton in its sample. The J gene is TRBJ2-7, the V gene TRBV11-2; D might be TRBD2 (5 bases). Per the germline V gene, CDR1 is SGHAT and CDR2 is FQNNGV. The length of the CDR3 is 15 residues. Trimming cost V 5 bases and J 4 bases, with 18 bases left between them. CDR3 bases: TGTGCCAGCAGCCCTCTTCTCGAGGGTCGATACGAGCAGTACTTC. Encoded protein: CASSPLLEGRYEQYF.

V is TRBV7-9 and J is TRBJ1-1; D ambiguous. Germline CDR1 SEHNR, CDR2 FQNEAQ (reference sequence). The V gene lost 1 base and the J gene lost 1 base, with 13 bases spanning the gap. The CDR3 length is 16 residues. CDR3: CASSLDPGWGNTEAFF. The CDR3 region has the DNA TGTGCCAGCAGCTTAGATCCAGGCTGGGGGAACACTGAAGCTTTCTTT.

The chain has TRBV9 and TRBJ2-7; 8 bases fit TRBD1. The CDR3 has 18 residues. With V trimmed by 0 bases and J by 3 bases, 14 bases remained unmatched. CDR1 is SGDLS, CDR2 YYNGEE, per germline. The DNA for the CDR3 is TGTGCCAGCAGCGTAGAAAGGACAGGGATCAACGGGGGCTACGAGCAGTACGTC. Translated: CASSVERTGINGGYEQYV.

Concerning this clonotype: Given the absence of the conserved phenylalanine or tryptophan at the CDR3 end, a read error is likely. The gene calls are TRBV29-1 and TRBJ1-1; 7 bases align to TRBD1. Trimming cost V 7 bases and J 3 bases; bases outside gene matches: 8. The CDR3 is made up of 13 amino acids. The germline V gene encodes CDR1 SQVTM and CDR2 ANQGSEA. The CDR3 loop reads CSAMTGWDTEAFL. The CDR3 coding sequence is TGCAGCGCTATGACAGGGTGGGACACTGAAGCTTTCTTG.

The chain joins TRBV24-1 to TRBJ2-1; maybe TRBD1 (5 bases). The V end was cut by 9 bases, the J end by 9 bases, with 11 bases between. Germline CDR1 KGHDR, CDR2 SFDVKD. The CDR3 has 11 amino acids. The CDR3 coding sequence is TGTGCCACCTCGTGGGGCTCTGAGCAGTTCTTC. Protein: CATSWGSEQFF.

The genes are TRBV30 and TRBJ2-1; D is unresolved. The CDR3 spans 12 residues. V lost 2 bases, J lost 8 bases, and 10 bases lay in between. Germline assignment: CDR1 GTSNPN and CDR2 SVGIG (reference sequence). CDR3 protein: CAWSTPAHEQFF. CDR3 in DNA: TGTGCCTGGAGTACTCCGGCCCATGAGCAGTTCTTC.